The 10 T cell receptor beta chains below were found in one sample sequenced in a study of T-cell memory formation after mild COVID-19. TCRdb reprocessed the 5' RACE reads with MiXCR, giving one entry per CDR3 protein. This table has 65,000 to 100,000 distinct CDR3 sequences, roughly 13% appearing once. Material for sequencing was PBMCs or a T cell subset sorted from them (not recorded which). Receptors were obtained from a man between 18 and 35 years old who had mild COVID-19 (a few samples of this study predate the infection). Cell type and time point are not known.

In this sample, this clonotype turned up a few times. CDR3 amino acids: CATSERTGWETGELFF. CDR3 DNA sequence: TGTGCCACCAGTGAAAGGACAGGCTGGGAGACCGGGGAGCTGTTTTTT. This chain uses TRBV24-1 with TRBJ2-2, with TRBD1 matching over 7 bases. The CDR3 loop spans 16 amino acids. V trimming: 4 bases; J trimming: 5 bases; junction bases outside the gene matches: 9. Germline CDR1 and CDR2: KGHDR and SFDVKD.

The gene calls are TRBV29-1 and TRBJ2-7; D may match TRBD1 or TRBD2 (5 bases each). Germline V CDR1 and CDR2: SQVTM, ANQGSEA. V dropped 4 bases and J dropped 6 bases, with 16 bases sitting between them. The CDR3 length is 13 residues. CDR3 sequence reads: CSVAGQGGLEQYV. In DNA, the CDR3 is TGCAGCGTTGCGGGGCAGGGCGGCCTCGAGCAGTACGTC.

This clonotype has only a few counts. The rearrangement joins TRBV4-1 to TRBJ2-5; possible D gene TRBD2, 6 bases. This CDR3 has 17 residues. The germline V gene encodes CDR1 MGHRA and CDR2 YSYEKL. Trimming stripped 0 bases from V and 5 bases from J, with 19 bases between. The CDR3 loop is CASSQEAGLSGSETQYF. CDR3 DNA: TGCGCCAGCAGCCAAGAAGCGGGCCTGTCGGGGAGCGAGACCCAGTACTTC.

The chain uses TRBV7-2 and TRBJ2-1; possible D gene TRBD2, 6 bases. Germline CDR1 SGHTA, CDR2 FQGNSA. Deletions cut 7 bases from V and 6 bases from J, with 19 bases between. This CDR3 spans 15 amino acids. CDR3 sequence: CASNTVWGEVNEQFF. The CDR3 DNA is TGTGCCAGCAACACCGTATGGGGGGAAGTCAATGAGCAGTTCTTC.

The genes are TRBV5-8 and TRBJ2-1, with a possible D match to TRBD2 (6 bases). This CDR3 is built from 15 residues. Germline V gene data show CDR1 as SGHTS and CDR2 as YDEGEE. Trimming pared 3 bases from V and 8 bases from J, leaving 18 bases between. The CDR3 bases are TGTGCCAGCAGCTCTCCCACAGTAGCGGTTTATGAGCAGTTCTTC. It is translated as CASSSPTVAVYEQFF.

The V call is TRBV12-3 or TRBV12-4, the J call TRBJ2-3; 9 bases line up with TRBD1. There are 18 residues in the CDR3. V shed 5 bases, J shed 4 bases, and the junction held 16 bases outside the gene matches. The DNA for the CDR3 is TGTGCCAGCAGTCTCTTTTGGGGGGAGGGACAGGGACCAGATACGCAGTATTTT. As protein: CASSLFWGEGQGPDTQYF.

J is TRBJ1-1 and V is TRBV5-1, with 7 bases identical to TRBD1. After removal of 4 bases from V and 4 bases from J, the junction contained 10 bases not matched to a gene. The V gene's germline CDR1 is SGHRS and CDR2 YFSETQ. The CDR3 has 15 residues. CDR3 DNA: TGCGCCAGCAGCGAGGGGAGGGGGCTCCGCACTGAAGCTTTCTTT. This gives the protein CASSEGRGLRTEAFF.

CDR3 bases: TGTGCCAGCAGCTTAAGCGGGGGCGAACAAGAGACCCAGTACTTC. Its protein is CASSLSGGEQETQYF. J is TRBJ2-5 and V is TRBV7-3, with a tentative D call TRBD2 (7 bases). Germline-derived CDR1 and CDR2 are SGHTA and FQGTGA. This CDR3 region has 15 residues. Deletions cut 1 base from V and 2 bases from J, with 11 bases between. Full variable domain (remainder filled in from reference TRBV7-3 and TRBJ2-5): GAGVSQTPSNKVTEKGKYVELRCDPISGHTALYWYRQSLGQGPEFLIYFQGTGAADDSGLPNDRFFAVRPEGSVSTLKIQRTERGDSAVYLCASSLSGGEQETQYFGPGTRLLVL.

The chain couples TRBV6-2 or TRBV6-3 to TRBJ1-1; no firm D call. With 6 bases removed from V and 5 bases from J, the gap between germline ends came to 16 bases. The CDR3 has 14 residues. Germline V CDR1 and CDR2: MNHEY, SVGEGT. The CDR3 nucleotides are TGTGCCAGCAGACCCGTTTGGGTATATACTGAAGCTTTCTTT. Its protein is CASRPVWVYTEAFF.

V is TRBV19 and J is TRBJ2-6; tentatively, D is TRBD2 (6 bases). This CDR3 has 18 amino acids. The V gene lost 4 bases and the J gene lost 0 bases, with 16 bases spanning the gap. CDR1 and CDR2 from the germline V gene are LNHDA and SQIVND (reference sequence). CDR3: CASSTAGLDYSGANVLTF. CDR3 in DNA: TGTGCCAGTAGTACCGCGGGACTGGACTACTCTGGGGCCAACGTCCTGACTTTC.